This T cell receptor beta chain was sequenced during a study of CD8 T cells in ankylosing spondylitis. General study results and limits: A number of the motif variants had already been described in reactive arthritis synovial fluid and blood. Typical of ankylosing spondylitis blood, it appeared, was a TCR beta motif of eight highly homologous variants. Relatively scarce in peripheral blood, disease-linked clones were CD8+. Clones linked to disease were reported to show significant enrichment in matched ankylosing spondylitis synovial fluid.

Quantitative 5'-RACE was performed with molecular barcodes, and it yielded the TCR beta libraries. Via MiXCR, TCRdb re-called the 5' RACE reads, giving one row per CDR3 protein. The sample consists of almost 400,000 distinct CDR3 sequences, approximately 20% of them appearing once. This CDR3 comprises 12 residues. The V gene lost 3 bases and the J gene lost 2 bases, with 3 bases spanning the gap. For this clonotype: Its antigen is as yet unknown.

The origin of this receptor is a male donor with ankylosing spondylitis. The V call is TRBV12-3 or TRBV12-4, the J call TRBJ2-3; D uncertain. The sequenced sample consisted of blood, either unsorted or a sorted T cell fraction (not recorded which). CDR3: CASSLFTDTQYF. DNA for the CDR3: TGTGCCAGCAGTTTGTTCACAGATACGCAGTATTTT.